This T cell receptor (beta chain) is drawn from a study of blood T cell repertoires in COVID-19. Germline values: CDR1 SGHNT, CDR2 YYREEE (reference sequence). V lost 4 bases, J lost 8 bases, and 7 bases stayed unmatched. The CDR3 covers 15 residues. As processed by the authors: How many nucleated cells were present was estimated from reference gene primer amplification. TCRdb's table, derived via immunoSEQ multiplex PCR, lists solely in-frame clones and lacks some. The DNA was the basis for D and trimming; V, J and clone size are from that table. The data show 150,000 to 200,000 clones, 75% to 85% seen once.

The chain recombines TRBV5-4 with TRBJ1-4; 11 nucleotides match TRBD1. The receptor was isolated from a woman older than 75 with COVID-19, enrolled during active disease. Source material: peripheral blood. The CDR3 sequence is CASSTRTGGLEKLFF. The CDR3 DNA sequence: TGTGCCAGCAGCACCCGGACAGGGGGCTTGGAAAAACTGTTTTTT.